Listed below are T cell receptor beta chains from one sample, sequenced in a study of T cell repertoires in cytomegalovirus infection. TCRdb re-analysed the reads in MiXCR, keeping a single row per CDR3 protein. The sample includes almost 300,000 distinct CDR3 sequences, approximately 8.9% of them seen just once. Sequencing used PBMCs. The source of these receptors is a human donor in good health (CMV status not recorded). Some clones in this sample may be carry-over from other donors' samples. The CDR3 runs from the conserved cysteine through the conserved F or W. D genes are given only for firm matches. Size is stated for part of the rows, as once, few or many counts, or as a class when the clone is expanded.

>many|TRBV14|-|TRBJ2-3
TGTGCCAGCAGCCAACCTCGGCCCGACCTCACAGATACGCAGTATTTT
CASSQPRPDLTDTQYF
>many|TRBV28|TRBD2|TRBJ2-1
TGTGCCAGCAGTTTACAGGCTAGCGGGGGGGCTAATGAGCAGTTCTTC
CASSLQASGGANEQFF
>-|TRBV12-3/TRBV12-4|-|TRBJ1-2
TGTGCCAGCAGAAGAGACACCTCGTCCTATGGCTACACCTTC
CASRRDTSSYGYTF
>-|TRBV20-1|TRBD2|TRBJ2-3
TGCAGTGCTACCGGGACTAGCGGCCCAGATACGCAGTATTTT
CSATGTSGPDTQYF
>many|TRBV6-1|TRBD1|TRBJ2-1
TGTGCCAGCAGTCCCGGGACAGGGTGGAGGAATGAGCAGTTCTTC
CASSPGTGWRNEQFF
>many|TRBV12-3/TRBV12-4|TRBD1|TRBJ2-3
TGTGCCAGCAGTTTAGGACAGGGGCCCTGGACAGATACGCAGTATTTT
CASSLGQGPWTDTQYF
>many|TRBV7-2|-|TRBJ1-6
TGTGCCAGCAGCCCCCTACAGGGCGGTTCACCCCTCCACTTT
CASSPLQGGSPLHF
>many|TRBV4-2|-|TRBJ2-2
TGTGCCAGCAGCCAAGGGTATACGCGGTCCGGGGCCGGGGAGCTGTTTTTT
CASSQGYTRSGAGELFF
>few|TRBV6-4|TRBD2|TRBJ2-7
TGTGCCAGCAGTCCCGGGACTAGCGAGCCCTACGAGCAGTACTTC
CASSPGTSEPYEQYF
>few|TRBV4-3|TRBD1|TRBJ2-3
TGCGCCAGCAGCCAAGACACAGGGGTTTGGACAGATACGCAGTATTTT
CASSQDTGVWTDTQYF
>many|TRBV7-3|-|TRBJ1-5
TGTGCCAGCAGCTTATACCCCAATCAGCCCCAGCATTTT
CASSLYPNQPQHF
>many|TRBV5-1|-|TRBJ2-1
TGCGCCAGCAGCCTCCAATGGGGGGACTCGCTACAGTTCTTC
CASSLQWGDSLQFF
>-|TRBV29-1|-|TRBJ2-3
TGCAGCGCTGGGACACGCTTGGGAGATACGCAGTATTTT
CSAGTRLGDTQYF
>few|TRBV25-1|-|TRBJ1-1
TGTGCCAGCAGTGAATTGGGAGGGGGCACTGAAGCTTTCTTT
CASSELGGGTEAFF
>many|TRBV4-3|TRBD2|TRBJ2-3
TGCGCCAGCAGCCAAGAACTAGCGGGGGGGGCAGATACGCAGTATTTT
CASSQELAGGADTQYF
>many|TRBV28|TRBD2|TRBJ2-2
TGTGCCAGCATCTCGGCGTCACTAGCGGGACCATCGAACACCGGGGAGCTGTTTTTT
CASISASLAGPSNTGELFF
>many|TRBV5-4|TRBD2|TRBJ2-7
TGTGCCAGCAGCTCCGTAGGACTAGCGGGGGAGTACGAGCAGTACTTC
CASSSVGLAGEYEQYF
>many|TRBV28|-|TRBJ2-5
TGTGCCAGCAGTTTCGCACCGAATACACAAGAGACCCAGTACTTC
CASSFAPNTQETQYF